This T cell receptor (beta chain) was obtained from a study of OX40 agonist ivuxolimab in advanced cancers. Study-level background: Ivuxolimab, an agonist antibody against OX40 (CD134), was given to patients.

Concerning this clone itself: Its antigen is still unknown.

This table comes from immunoSEQ multiplex PCR, and its TCRdb copy is limited to in-frame clones, with some not included. The sample holds roughly 100,000 clones, about nine tenths seen once. In germline, CDR1 is MNHNS, CDR2 SASEGT. The length of the CDR3 is 15 residues. The V and J ends lost 0 bases and 4 bases respectively, with 13 bases between them. Study results and caveats: The work left the antigen specificity of expanded peripheral T cells undetermined. More expanded clones were seen, on average, in CD8+ T cells than in CD4+.

This sequence joins TRBV6-1 and TRBJ2-7; perhaps TRBD1 as D (6 bases). This receptor was identified in an adult with an advanced solid tumor such as melanoma, head and neck, liver or kidney cancer. The specimen comprised CD4+ or CD8+ T cells sorted from blood, sampled in a trial of the OX40 agonist ivuxolimab. The CDR3 nucleotides are TGTGCCAGCAGTGAAGCGGGTTACAGGGTTTACGAGCAGTACTTC. Amino acid sequence: CASSEAGYRVYEQYF.